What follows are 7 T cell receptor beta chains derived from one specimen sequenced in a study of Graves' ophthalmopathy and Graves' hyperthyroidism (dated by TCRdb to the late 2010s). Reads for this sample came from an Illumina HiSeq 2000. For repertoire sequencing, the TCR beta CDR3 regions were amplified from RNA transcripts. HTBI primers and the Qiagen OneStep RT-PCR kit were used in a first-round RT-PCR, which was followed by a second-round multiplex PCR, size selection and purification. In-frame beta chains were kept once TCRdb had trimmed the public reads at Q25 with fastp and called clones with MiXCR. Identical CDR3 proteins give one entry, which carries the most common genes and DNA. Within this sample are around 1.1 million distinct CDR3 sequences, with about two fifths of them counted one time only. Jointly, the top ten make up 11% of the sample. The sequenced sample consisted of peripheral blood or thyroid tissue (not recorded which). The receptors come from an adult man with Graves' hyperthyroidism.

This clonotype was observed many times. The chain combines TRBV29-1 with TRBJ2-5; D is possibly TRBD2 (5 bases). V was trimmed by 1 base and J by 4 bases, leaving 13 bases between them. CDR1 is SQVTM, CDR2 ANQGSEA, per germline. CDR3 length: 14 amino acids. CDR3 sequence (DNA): TGCAGCGTTGAAGTCCAGAGAGGGAGAGAGACCCAGTACTTC. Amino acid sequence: CSVEVQRGRETQYF. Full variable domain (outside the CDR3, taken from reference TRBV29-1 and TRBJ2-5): SAVISQKPSRDICQRGTSLTIQCQVDSQVTMMFWYRQQPGQSLTLIATANQGSEATYESGFVIDKFPISRPNLTFSTLTVSNMSPEDSSIYLCSVEVQRGRETQYFGPGTRLLVL.

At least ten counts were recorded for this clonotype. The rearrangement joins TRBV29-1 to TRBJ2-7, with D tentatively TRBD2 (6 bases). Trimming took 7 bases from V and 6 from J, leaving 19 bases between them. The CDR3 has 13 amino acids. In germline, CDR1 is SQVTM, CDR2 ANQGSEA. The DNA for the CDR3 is TGCAGCGCCGGGGGAGAGGTGCCCTTCGAGCAGTACTTC. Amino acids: CSAGGEVPFEQYF.

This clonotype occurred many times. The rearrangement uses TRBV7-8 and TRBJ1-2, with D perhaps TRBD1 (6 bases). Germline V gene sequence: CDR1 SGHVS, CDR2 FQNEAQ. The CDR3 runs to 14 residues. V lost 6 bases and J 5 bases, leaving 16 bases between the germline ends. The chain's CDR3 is CASSSDREIYGYTF. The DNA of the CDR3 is TGTGCCAGCAGTTCGGACAGAGAAATTTATGGCTACACCTTC.

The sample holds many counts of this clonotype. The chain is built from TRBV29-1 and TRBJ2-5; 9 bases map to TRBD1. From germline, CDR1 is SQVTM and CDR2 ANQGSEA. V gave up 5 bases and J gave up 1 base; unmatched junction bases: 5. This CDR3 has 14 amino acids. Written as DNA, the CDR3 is TGCAGCGTTCCGGGACAGGGAGCCCAAGAGACCCAGTACTTC. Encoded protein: CSVPGQGAQETQYF. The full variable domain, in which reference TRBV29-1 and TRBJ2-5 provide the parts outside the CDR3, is SAVISQKPSRDICQRGTSLTIQCQVDSQVTMMFWYRQQPGQSLTLIATANQGSEATYESGFVIDKFPISRPNLTFSTLTVSNMSPEDSSIYLCSVPGQGAQETQYFGPGTRLLVL.

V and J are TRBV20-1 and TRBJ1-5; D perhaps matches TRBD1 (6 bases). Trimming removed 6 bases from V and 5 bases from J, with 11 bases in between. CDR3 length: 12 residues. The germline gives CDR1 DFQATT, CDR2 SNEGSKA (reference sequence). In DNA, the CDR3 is TGCAGTGCGGAGGGGGAGGATCAGCCCCAGCATTTT. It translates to CSAEGEDQPQHF.

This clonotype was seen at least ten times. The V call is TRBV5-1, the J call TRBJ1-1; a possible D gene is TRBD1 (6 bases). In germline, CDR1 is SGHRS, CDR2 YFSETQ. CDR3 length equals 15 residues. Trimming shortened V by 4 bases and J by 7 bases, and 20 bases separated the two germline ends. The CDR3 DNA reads TGCGCCAGCAGCCTAGGGGGGCTCTCTAATCTTGAAGCTTTCTTT. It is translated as CASSLGGLSNLEAFF.

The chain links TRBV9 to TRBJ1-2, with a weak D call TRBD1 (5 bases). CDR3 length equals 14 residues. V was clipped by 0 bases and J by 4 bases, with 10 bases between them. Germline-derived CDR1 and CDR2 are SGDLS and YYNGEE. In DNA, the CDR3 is TGTGCCAGCAGCGTAGGCAAAGGGACCTATGGCTACACCTTC. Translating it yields CASSVGKGTYGYTF.